One and the same sample provided the 15 T cell receptor beta chains below, sequenced in a study of blood T cell repertoires in COVID-19. TCRdb keeps only in-frame clones here, not all; method: immunoSEQ multiplex PCR. The table lists tens of thousands of clones, roughly 90% of them singletons, with 4.5% to 7.5% in the top ten. Sequencing input: peripheral blood. The receptor set was obtained from a human donor in a cohort sampled during active COVID-19.

The chain recombines TRBV19 with TRBJ1-3; no reliable D call. The germline gives CDR1 LNHDA, CDR2 SQIVND (reference sequence). The V gene lost 2 bases and the J gene lost 0 bases, with 8 bases spanning the gap. The CDR3 has 15 residues. This CDR3 reads CASSIRSSSGNTIYF. The CDR3 bases are TGTGCCAGTAGTATAAGGAGCAGCTCTGGAAACACCATATATTTT.

The CDR3 DNA reads TGTGCCAGCAGCTTACTAGCGGGGGCTGGGGCCAACGTCCTGACTTTC. Its translation: CASSLLAGAGANVLTF. The V and J genes are TRBV5-6 and TRBJ2-6; 11 bases match TRBD2. The CDR3 covers 16 residues. The germline V gene has CDR1 SGHDT and CDR2 YYEEEE. Germline trimming cut 2 bases from V and 2 bases from J; bases unmatched to any gene: 0.

The V and J genes are TRBV28 and TRBJ2-3; D unclear. The germline gives CDR1 MDHEN, CDR2 SYDVKM. The length of the CDR3 is 10 residues. The V and J ends lost 6 bases and 7 bases respectively, with 5 bases between them. The CDR3 region is CASSRNTQYF. CDR3 nucleotide sequence: TGTGCCAGCAGCAGAAATACGCAGTATTTT.

The chain has TRBV10-1 and TRBJ1-1, with 7 bases identical to TRBD1. The CDR3 is 12 amino acids. CDR1 is WNHNN, CDR2 SYGVQD, per germline (reference sequence). J was trimmed by 1 base and V by 11 bases; bases with no gene match: 4. CDR3 bases: TGCGCCTCCCAGGGGGAGAACACTGAAGCTTTCTTT. Protein sequence: CASQGENTEAFF.

The chain carries TRBV19 and TRBJ1-5, with TRBD1 matching 7 bases. The CDR3 sequence is 16 residues long. V shed 4 bases, J shed 1 base, and the junction held 7 bases outside the gene matches. CDR1 is LNHDA and CDR2 is SQIVND in the germline V gene (reference sequence). The CDR3 loop reads CASSTDRQRSNQPQHF. CDR3 DNA sequence: TGTGCCAGTAGTACGGACAGGCAAAGGAGCAATCAGCCCCAGCATTTT.

The chain links TRBV6-1 to TRBJ2-1; 9 bases line up with TRBD1. The ends lost 3 bases at V and 8 bases at J; junction bases unmatched: 5. Germline assignment: CDR1 MNHNS and CDR2 SASEGT. The CDR3 length is 14 residues. For the CDR3, the DNA is TGTGCCAGCAGTGAGGGGACAGGGCCCGATGAGCAGTTCTTC. Its protein is CASSEGTGPDEQFF.

The sample holds a few counts of this clone. The chain links TRBV3-1 (or the pseudogene TRBV3-2) to TRBJ2-4, with 9 bases that match TRBD1. Trimming took 1 base from V and 9 from J; bases not matched to a gene: 7. This CDR3 is built from 15 residues. Germline V gene data show CDR1 as LGHDT and CDR2 as YNNKEL (reference sequence). The DNA for the CDR3 is TGTGCCAGCAGCCAAGTTCCGGGACAGGGACTCATTCAGTACTTC. Translating gives CASSQVPGQGLIQYF.

The chain combines TRBV12-5 with TRBJ2-5; a possible D gene is TRBD2 (5 bases). The CDR3 contains 15 residues. The V end was cut by 3 bases, the J end by 5 bases, with 16 bases between. Germline assignment: CDR1 LGHNT and CDR2 FRNRAP. The CDR3: CASGLNGLAKETQYF. DNA for the CDR3: TGTGCTAGTGGTTTAAATGGGCTAGCTAAGGAGACCCAGTACTTC.

This chain connects TRBV28 to TRBJ2-5; 9 positions agree with TRBD2. Losses at the gene ends were 6 bases for V and 2 bases for J; bases not matched to a gene: 10. Germline V gives CDR1 MDHEN, CDR2 SYDVKM. CDR3 length: 16 residues. The CDR3, as DNA: TGTGCCAGCAGCTGGTACCGGACTAGCGAGCAAGAGACCCAGTACTTC. Its translation is CASSWYRTSEQETQYF.

This chain connects TRBV19 to TRBJ2-1; TRBD1 might be the D (5 bases). V lost 0 bases to trimming and J lost 4 bases, with 10 bases between them. This CDR3 has 15 amino acids. Germline CDR1 LNHDA, CDR2 SQIVND (reference sequence). The CDR3 DNA sequence: TGTGCCAGTAGTATAGAGAAGACAGCTTACAATGAGCAGTTCTTC. This sequence encodes CASSIEKTAYNEQFF.

J is TRBJ2-7 and V is TRBV4-3, with 9 bases lining up with TRBD2. The germline V gene encodes CDR1 LGHNA and CDR2 YSLEER. The CDR3 is 18 residues long. V trimming: 1 base; J trimming: 4 bases; junction bases outside the gene matches: 14. CDR3 sequence: CASSQALFNAGGLYEQYF. The DNA for the CDR3 is TGCGCCAGCAGCCAAGCGCTCTTTAACGCGGGAGGGTTGTACGAGCAGTACTTC.

The chain recombines TRBV9 with TRBJ1-2, with D tentatively TRBD1 (5 bases). V was pared by 3 bases and J by 3 bases, with 24 bases between. CDR1 SGDLS and CDR2 YYNGEE come from the germline V gene. CDR3 size: 18 residues. The CDR3 reads CASSAGGGQGPRDYGYTF. The CDR3 nucleotides are TGTGCCAGCAGCGCCGGTGGCGGACAAGGCCCCCGGGACTATGGCTACACCTTC.

This chain joins TRBV10-3 and TRBJ2-4; TRBD1 matches at 7 bases. With 0 bases clipped from V and 8 bases from J, the junction kept 7 bases outside the gene matches. There are 15 residues in the CDR3. Germline V gene lookup returns CDR1 ENHRY and CDR2 SYGVKD. The CDR3 is CAISESVAGTDIQYF. CDR3 coding DNA: TGTGCCATCAGTGAGTCTGTGGCAGGGACAGACATTCAGTACTTC.

The chain uses TRBV7-9 and TRBJ2-3, with a tentative D call TRBD2 (5 bases). Germline V gives CDR1 SEHNR, CDR2 FQNEAQ (reference sequence). Trimming removed 5 bases from V and 3 bases from J, with 15 bases in between. The CDR3 length is 15 residues. CDR3 nucleotide sequence: TGTGCCAGCAGCCCGACCGGTAGCGCAACAGATACGCAGTATTTT. Translating it yields CASSPTGSATDTQYF. Based on the CDR3 plus reference TRBV7-9 and TRBJ2-3, the full variable domain is DTGVSQNPRHKITKRGQNVTFRCDPISEHNRLYWYRQTLGQGPEFLTYFQNEAQLEKSRLLSDRFSAERPKGSFSTLEIQRTEQGDSAMYLCASSPTGSATDTQYFGPGTRLTVL.

This clone was counted a single time. The V gene is TRBV5-1, the J gene TRBJ1-1; TRBD1 matches 7 bases. The J segment lost 2 bases and the V segment lost 0 bases, leaving 4 bases of the junction unmatched. In germline, CDR1 is SGHRS, CDR2 YFSETQ. The CDR3 is 15 residues long. CDR3 coding DNA: TGCGCCAGCAGCTTGGAATACAGGGGCAACACTGAAGCTTTCTTT. It yields the protein CASSLEYRGNTEAFF.